Listed below are T cell receptor beta chains from one sample, sequenced in a study of T cell changes during pregnancy in multiple sclerosis. The assay was immunoSEQ multiplex PCR, and TCRdb's table has in-frame clones only and misses some. The data hold about 110,000 clones, with 91% observed a single time. This material consisted of peripheral blood, taken before pregnancy. All receptors come from a female donor with multiple sclerosis, enrolled in a pregnancy study. Both conserved end residues are part of each CDR3. Fields, in order: J gene, clone size, D gene, CDR3 length, V gene, CDR3 protein, CDR3 DNA. The D gene is left open where the match is weak. Only some rows state a clone size, as once, few, many or a class for expanded clones.

>TRBJ1-2|NA|NA|13|TRBV19
CASSLFRSYGYTF
TGTGCCAGTAGTTTATTTCGGAGCTATGGCTACACCTTC
>TRBJ1-2|NA|NA|13|TRBV5-6
CASSRGQWYGYTF
TGTGCCAGCAGCAGAGGACAGTGGTATGGCTACACCTTC
>TRBJ1-2|NA|TRBD1|15|TRBV5-1
CASGYGTGGSYGYTF
TGCGCCAGCGGATACGGGACAGGGGGCTCCTATGGCTACACCTTC
>TRBJ1-6|NA|NA|13|TRBV7-3
CASSLAQNSPLHF
TGTGCCAGCAGCTTAGCCCAGAACTCACCCCTCCACTTT
>TRBJ1-2|NA|TRBD1|15|TRBV9
CASRGRGPENYGYTF
TGTGCCAGCAGGGGAAGGGGGCCCGAAAACTATGGCTACACCTTC
>TRBJ1-1|NA|NA|15|TRBV4-3
CASSQGLTTNTEAFF
TGCGCCAGCAGCCAAGGGTTGACAACGAACACTGAAGCTTTCTTT
>TRBJ1-3|few|NA|18|TRBV27
CASSFWSHSGASGNTIYF
TGTGCCAGCAGTTTTTGGTCCCATAGCGGGGCCTCTGGAAACACCATATATTTT
>TRBJ1-1|NA|TRBD1|15|TRBV9
CASSVVAGGVTEAFF
TGTGCCAGCAGCGTAGTAGCAGGGGGCGTAACTGAAGCTTTCTTT
>TRBJ1-5|NA|NA|13|TRBV19
CATRGGGGQPQHF
TGTGCAACGAGAGGGGGGGGAGGTCAGCCCCAGCATTTT
>TRBJ1-2|NA|NA|15|TRBV7-8
CASSRPAPQGLSYTF
TGTGCCAGCAGCCGACCCGCGCCACAGGGACTAAGCTACACCTTC
>TRBJ1-1|few|NA|17|TRBV2
CASTKGQGGSGDTEAFF
TGTGCCAGCACCAAAGGGCAGGGCGGTAGCGGTGACACTGAAGCTTTCTTT
>TRBJ1-5|NA|NA|13|TRBV2
CASTRTGNQPQHF
TGTGCCAGCACTCGGACGGGGAATCAGCCCCAGCATTTT
>TRBJ1-3|once|NA|16|TRBV6-5
CASSYSKHFSGNTIYF
TGTGCCAGCAGTTACTCTAAGCACTTCTCTGGAAACACCATATATTTT
>TRBJ2-1|NA|TRBD1|16|TRBV7-9
CASSLEQGGIYNEQFF
TGTGCCAGCAGCTTAGAACAGGGGGGAATATACAATGAGCAGTTCTTC
>TRBJ1-2|NA|TRBD1|13|TRBV5-1
CASSVGTDYGYTF
TGCGCCAGCAGCGTAGGGACAGACTATGGCTACACCTTC
>TRBJ2-1|NA|NA|13|TRBV10-2
CASTAGGADEQFF
TGCGCCAGCACCGCCGGAGGGGCTGACGAGCAGTTCTTC
>TRBJ2-2|NA|NA|15|TRBV6-6
CASSAPNRDGRELFF
TGTGCCAGCAGTGCCCCGAACAGGGATGGCCGGGAGCTGTTTTTT
>TRBJ1-2|NA|NA|14|TRBV21-1
CASSKVEEIYGYTF
TGTGCCAGCAGCAAAGTTGAGGAAATCTATGGCTACACCTTC
>TRBJ2-6|NA|TRBD1|22|TRBV30
CAWDGVWTGGLSLHSGANVLTF
TGTGCCTGGGACGGGGTATGGACAGGGGGTCTCTCCTTGCACTCTGGGGCCAACGTCCTGACTTTC
>TRBJ1-1|NA|NA|16|TRBV6-5
CASSYSVPGRGTEAFF
TGTGCCAGCAGTTACAGCGTTCCTGGCAGGGGCACTGAAGCTTTCTTT
>TRBJ2-3|NA|NA|14|TRBV29-1
CSVLQRASTDTQYF
TGCAGCGTCCTACAGAGAGCAAGCACAGATACGCAGTATTTT
>TRBJ1-2|NA|NA|12|TRBV28
CASSDSLYGYTF
TGTGCCAGCAGCGACAGTCTCTATGGCTACACCTTC
>TRBJ2-3|NA|NA|18|TRBV7-9
CASSLTPLLAQYTDTQYF
TGTGCCAGCAGCTTAACACCTTTACTAGCCCAATACACAGATACGCAGTATTTT
>TRBJ2-1|NA|TRBD2|14|TRBV11-2
CASSGLAGRGEQFF
TGTGCCAGCAGTGGACTAGCGGGGCGGGGTGAGCAGTTCTTC
>TRBJ2-1|once|TRBD2|16|TRBV28
CASSYGTSGRSWEQFF
TGTGCCAGCAGCTATGGGACTAGCGGGAGATCGTGGGAGCAGTTCTTC
>TRBJ1-2|few|TRBD1|14|TRBV5-6
CASSFGQGAWGYTF
TGTGCCAGCAGCTTCGGACAGGGGGCGTGGGGCTACACCTTC
>TRBJ2-7|NA|NA|15|TRBV9
CASSVGQSAAYEQYF
TGTGCCAGCAGCGTAGGGCAGTCCGCAGCCTACGAGCAGTACTTC
>TRBJ1-3|NA|NA|14|TRBV6-1
CASSSGFAGNTIYF
TGTGCCAGCAGTTCAGGGTTCGCCGGAAACACCATATATTTT
>TRBJ2-7|NA|TRBD1|16|TRBV18
CASSPQSRDRIYEQYF
TGTGCCAGCTCACCACAATCCCGGGACAGGATCTACGAGCAGTACTTC
>TRBJ2-7|NA|TRBD1|14|TRBV11-3
CASSSRDRVQEQYF
TGTGCCAGCAGCTCACGGGACAGGGTTCAAGAGCAGTACTTC
>TRBJ2-2|NA|NA|16|TRBV18
CASSPQPAGNTGELFF
TGTGCCAGCTCACCTCAACCGGCAGGGAACACCGGGGAGCTGTTTTTT
>TRBJ1-2|NA|NA|14|TRBV30
CAWSADSRGYGYTF
TGTGCCTGGAGTGCGGACAGTCGGGGCTATGGCTACACCTTC
>TRBJ2-7|NA|TRBD1|15|TRBV30
CAWSVFGTANYEQYF
TGTGCCTGGAGTGTATTCGGGACAGCTAATTACGAGCAGTACTTC
>TRBJ2-7|NA|NA|13|TRBV7-9
CASARLGQYEQYF
TGTGCCAGCGCGAGACTAGGCCAATACGAGCAGTACTTC
>TRBJ1-2|NA|NA|13|TRBV5-4
CASSPRGDYGYTF
TGTGCCAGCAGCCCCAGGGGTGACTATGGCTACACCTTC
>TRBJ1-1|NA|NA|14|TRBV4-3
CASSQEVEGTEAFF
TGCGCCAGCAGCCAAGAAGTCGAGGGCACTGAAGCTTTCTTT
>TRBJ1-4|NA|NA|14|TRBV6-1
CASRANSPNEKLFF
TGTGCCAGCAGGGCGAACAGTCCTAATGAAAAACTGTTTTTT
>TRBJ2-7|medium-sized|NA|13|TRBV13
CASSLGQGGEQYF
TGTGCCAGCAGCTTAGGACAGGGTGGCGAGCAGTACTTC
>TRBJ2-1|NA|TRBD2|16|TRBV9
CASSVGSLAVYNEQFF
TGTGCCAGCAGCGTAGGTTCACTAGCGGTCTACAATGAGCAGTTCTTC
>TRBJ2-2|NA|NA|15|TRBV11-2
CASRAPGLNTGELFF
TGTGCCAGCCGCGCCCCGGGACTTAACACCGGGGAGCTGTTTTTT
>TRBJ1-3|NA|NA|16|TRBV2
CASSPRTGFSGNTIYF
TGTGCCAGCAGTCCCAGGACGGGATTCTCTGGAAACACCATATATTTT